This T cell receptor (beta chain) was sequenced in a study of shared clonotypes between healthy human individuals (dated by TCRdb to about 2020). Regarding the study in general: The cohort included three men and a couple of women between 18 and 49 years of age. Per donor, three plates each were used for CD4 naive and CD4 memory, two for CD8 naive, and one for CD8 memory. To estimate repertoire size and how much clonotype sharing occurs between individuals, the study deeply sequenced the blood TCR repertoires of a handful of healthy adults. To increase sequencing depth and limit assay-specific biases, different laboratories used diverse techniques to prepare libraries and sequence TCR repertoires. Each donor's leukapheresis produced roughly between roughly 0.85 and 10 billion PBMCs.

This clone appeared a single time. The antigen it recognizes is unknown. The record has no base qualities; no much larger clone is one base away. Healthy HIV-negative adults with no recently reported acute infections or vaccinations were included as donors. Every donor was a Caucasian adult residing in Nashville, Tennessee, USA. Magnetic negative selection was used to enrich CD4+ T cells, after which naive cells were positively selected on CD45RA and the negative fraction became the memory subset. After blood collection by leukapheresis, PBMCs were isolated using Ficoll-Histopaque density gradient centrifugation and then cryopreserved in the vapor phase of liquid nitrogen. Purity and quantity of every magnetically sorted T cell population were checked by analytical flow cytometry. Each sorted fraction had its genomic DNA isolated and then quantified by UV absorbance on a Nanodrop 2000c. Using the deep immunoSEQ assay, TCR CDR3 regions were amplified from genomic DNA by multiplex PCR. Extracted genomic DNA from each cell subset was distributed evenly across all wells of several immunoSEQ 96-well plates, and each plate was treated as a replicate. For sorted subsets, roughly 0.2 ug genomic DNA, equal to some 28,000 T cell genomes, was loaded into each replicate PCR. The purified libraries were quantified using a Qubit 3.0 fluorometer, sized with a Bioanalyzer 2100, and then quantified again using the KAPA Library Quantification kit. Each immunoSEQ 96-well plate was sequenced on its own single-read 150-cycle Illumina NextSeq 550 flow cell. The published analysis was carried out like this. Because the immunoSEQ output included only junctional sequences and no quality scores, the filtering could not be the same as the filtering used for full-length reads. Sequences were annotated with PyIR, a Python wrapper for IgBLAST v1.9, using IMGT germline references to assign V/J genes and CDR3. Reads were removed for weak V/J assignments (E-value above 1e-6), missing CDR3, stop codons, out-of-frame junctions, or ambiguous translated residues. A V3J clonotype was defined by an identical inferred V gene, J gene, and CDR3 amino acid sequence. Percentage overlap between repertoires was calculated by dividing the number of shared unique clonotypes by the size of the smaller repertoire. Richness of each repertoire was evaluated using RTK rarefaction, the Chao1 estimator, and Recon v2.1 estimates of unobserved clonotypes. Generation probabilities for all TCRbeta clonotypes obtained by the gDNA method from several donors were computed using OLGA. In TCRdb, the immuneACCESS table is reduced to in-frame sequences with V and J assigned. These tables do not hold every clone; where another copy was compared, an unresolved V gene accounts for under half, and the others remain unexplained. D and trimming come from the DNA, and the V and J calls and clone size come from that table. The sample table contains roughly 2.6 million clones; only one count was recorded for more than 90% of them. The ten largest clones capture over 0.12% of the sample.

What the work shows at the level of the full study, not this receptor alone: About 5% of naive CD4, 3.5% of naive CD8, approximately 2% of memory CD4, and 0.4% of memory CD8 clonotypes were shared across a few donors. Because the study included only a small number of donors, the genetic and exposure-history diversity represented was limited. Rarefaction of sorted-subset datasets indicated incomplete sequencing despite the large sequencing depth. Sampling was restricted to blood, and TCR repertoires in tissue are likely to differ from TCR repertoires in blood. Estimated clonotype richness was generally larger for naive than for memory subsets. Clonotypes shared by all four sorted-subset donors showed higher generation probabilities than non-shared clonotypes. Pairwise subsampling indicated that sequencing depth was expected to affect the degree of clonotype sharing among donors.

CDR1 and CDR2, per the germline V gene, are SGHDN and FVKESK. There are 11 amino acids in the CDR3, from cysteine to phenylalanine inclusive. Only the CDR3 DNA stays, 33 bases, in frame from base 1. Compared with germline, V lacks 5 bases and J lacks 9 bases; bases without a gene match: 3. The sequencing sample was made of naive CD4+ T cells sorted from blood. Taken with the paper, the label for cell subset or site translates to: CD45RA+ positively selected. In this chain, TRBV14 is recombined with TRBJ2-7, and TRBD1 aligns with 8 junction nucleotides. The TCR comes from a man younger than 35 in good health. The bases read TGTGCCAGCAGCTCAGGGGGCGCGCAGTACTTC. This codes for CASSSGGAQYF.